The 28 T cell receptor beta chains presented below share a single source sample, sequenced in a study of patients and donors after allogeneic stem cell transplantation. MiXCR was run by TCRdb on the RT-PCR reads, yielding one entry per CDR3 protein. Here the sample spans some 40,000 distinct CDR3 sequences, roughly 29% being singletons. The sample consisted of blood, either unsorted or a sorted T cell fraction (not recorded which). All receptors come from a human donor who was either an allogeneic HSCT recipient or a stem cell or donor lymphocyte infusion donor (not recorded which). It is not recorded whose cells these are; they may come from a transplant donor.

This clonotype turned up a few times. The chain couples TRBV5-1 to TRBJ2-5; 7 bases match TRBD2. Germline trimming cut 4 bases from V and 5 bases from J; bases unmatched to any gene: 2. There are 12 residues in the CDR3. Germline lookup yields CDR1 SGHRS and CDR2 YFSETQ. In DNA, the CDR3 is TGCGCCAGCAGCCTAGCGGAGGAGACCCAGTACTTC. It is translated as CASSLAEETQYF.

This clonotype showed up just a few times. This CDR3 reads CSAGSGDLREQFF. The DNA of the CDR3 is TGCAGCGCTGGATCCGGGGACCTCCGAGAGCAGTTCTTC. The rearrangement links TRBV29-1 to TRBJ2-1; the D call may be TRBD1 or TRBD2 (5 bases each). Trimming took 7 bases from V and 10 from J, leaving 20 bases between them. Germline lookup yields CDR1 SQVTM and CDR2 ANQGSEA. The length of the CDR3 is 13 residues.

The chain combines TRBV28 with TRBJ2-1; possibly TRBD1 or TRBD2 for D (6 bases each). There are 14 residues in the CDR3. Trimming took off 8 bases at V and 8 bases at J, with 19 bases between the two ends. Germline V gene lookup returns CDR1 MDHEN and CDR2 SYDVKM. CDR3 DNA sequence: TGTGCCAGCGGCTCCGGGGGCATCGGCGATGAGCAGTTCTTC. Translation: CASGSGGIGDEQFF.

The CDR3 region is CASSLFRLFTDTQYF. In nucleotides, the CDR3 is TGTGCCAGCAGTTTATTTCGGCTCTTCACAGATACGCAGTATTTT. This chain links TRBV12-3 or TRBV12-4 with TRBJ2-3; no reliable D call. Trimming removed 2 bases from V and 2 bases from J, with 11 bases in between. The CDR3 is made up of 15 amino acids.

There are a few counts of this clonotype. The rearrangement joins TRBV7-8 to TRBJ2-4, with 9 bases fitting TRBD2. V lost 6 bases to trimming and J lost 11 bases; unmatched junction nucleotides: 23. CDR3 length equals 18 residues. The germline V gene has CDR1 SGHVS and CDR2 FQNEAQ. The CDR3 DNA follows: TGTGCCAGCAGTCCCCCAATTGCCCTAAGCGGGAGGTCTTTTGTTCAGTACTTC. Protein sequence: CASSPPIALSGRSFVQYF.

This clonotype was counted a single time. This chain links TRBV24-1 with TRBJ2-2; D possibly matches TRBD1 or TRBD2 (6 bases each). CDR1 is KGHDR and CDR2 is SFDVKD in the germline V gene. V was trimmed by 2 bases and J by 5 bases, leaving 17 bases between them. The CDR3 is 17 residues long. CDR3 amino acids: CATSDWGAVKRTGELFF. The CDR3 nucleotides read TGTGCCACCAGTGATTGGGGGGCGGTTAAAAGAACCGGGGAGCTGTTTTTT.

This clonotype was found a few times. J is TRBJ2-2 and V is TRBV14; TRBD1 matches 9 bases. This CDR3 is built from 17 residues. V dropped 3 bases and J dropped 5; count of bases not matched to a gene: 10. The germline gives CDR1 SGHDN, CDR2 FVKESK. CDR3 loop: CASSHQGTGKRTGELFF. CDR3 in DNA: TGTGCCAGCAGCCATCAAGGGACAGGGAAGCGGACCGGGGAGCTGTTTTTT. Based on the CDR3 plus reference TRBV14 and TRBJ2-2, the full variable domain is EAGVTQFPSHSVIEKGQTVTLRCDPISGHDNLYWYRRVMGKEIKFLLHFVKESKQDESGMPNNRFLAERTGGTYSTLKVQPAELEDSGVYFCASSHQGTGKRTGELFFGEGSRLTVL.

The gene calls are TRBV28 and TRBJ1-5; TRBD1 matches 9 bases. V lost 4 bases, J lost 5 bases, and 6 bases stayed unmatched. This CDR3 is built from 15 residues. Germline values: CDR1 MDHEN, CDR2 SYDVKM. The CDR3 region is CASSSRGQGHQPQHF. The CDR3 coding sequence is TGTGCCAGCAGTTCTAGAGGACAGGGGCATCAGCCCCAGCATTTT.

This clonotype appeared a single time. V usage is TRBV29-1 and J usage is TRBJ1-3; tentatively, D is TRBD1 (5 bases). The CDR3 runs 16 residues. CDR1 and CDR2 from the germline V gene are SQVTM and ANQGSEA. V lost 0 bases and J lost 2, with 14 bases in between. As DNA, the CDR3 is TGCAGCGTTGAAGAATGGGGCGTTCTAGCTGGAAACACCATATATTTT. This gives the protein CSVEEWGVLAGNTIYF.

The gene calls are TRBV2 and TRBJ2-5; the match to TRBD1 covers 10 bases. V trimming: 6 bases; J trimming: 5 bases; junction bases outside the gene matches: 3. There are 13 residues in the CDR3. CDR1 SNHLY and CDR2 FYNNEI come from the germline V gene. The CDR3 DNA sequence: TGTGCCAGCAGCGGGACAGGGGACGAGACCCAGTACTTC. The encoded protein is CASSGTGDETQYF. The variable domain in full, completed from reference TRBV2 and TRBJ2-5, reads EPEVTQTPSHQVTQMGQEVILRCVPISNHLYFYWYRQILGQKVEFLVSFYNNEISEKSEIFDDQFSVERPDGSNFTLKIRSTKLEDSAMYFCASSGTGDETQYFGPGTRLLVL.

This clonotype occurred a few times. The chain links TRBV28 to TRBJ1-5, with TRBD1 as a possible D gene (6 bases). The germline V gene has CDR1 MDHEN and CDR2 SYDVKM. The CDR3 sequence is 14 residues long. Trimming took 2 bases from V and 7 from J, leaving 12 bases between them. This CDR3 reads CASSLVGTRQPQHF. The DNA of the CDR3 is TGTGCCAGCAGTTTAGTGGGGACAAGGCAGCCCCAGCATTTT.

The CDR3 protein is CASSRTSGSFNTGELFF. The CDR3 region has the DNA TGTGCCAGCAGTCGGACTAGCGGGAGTTTCAACACCGGGGAGCTGTTTTTT. The chain uses TRBV4-2 and TRBJ2-2; 13 bases align to TRBD2. The CDR3 loop spans 17 amino acids. The J segment lost 2 bases and the V segment lost 6 bases, leaving 6 bases of the junction unmatched. Germline V gene data show CDR1 as LGHNA and CDR2 as YNFKEQ.

This clonotype appeared a single time. The gene calls are TRBV28 and TRBJ2-1; TRBD2 matches at 10 bases. Germline V lookup: CDR1 MDHEN, CDR2 SYDVKM. This CDR3 region has 13 residues. After removal of 8 bases from V and 5 bases from J, the junction contained 3 bases not matched to a gene. CDR3: CASRTSGNNEQFF. CDR3 sequence (DNA): TGTGCCAGCCGGACTAGCGGAAACAATGAGCAGTTCTTC.

V and J are TRBV28 and TRBJ1-2, with 12 bases aligning to TRBD1. The germline V gene encodes CDR1 MDHEN and CDR2 SYDVKM. This CDR3 is 16 amino acids long. Unmatched junction bases numbered 7, after V lost 6 bases and J lost 2 bases. In DNA form, the CDR3 reads TGTGCCAGCAGCAAAGGGACAGGGGGCTTCAACTATGGCTACACCTTC. It codes for CASSKGTGGFNYGYTF.

This chain uses TRBV28 with TRBJ2-3; D gene ambiguous. The CDR3 has 14 residues. The germline gives CDR1 MDHEN, CDR2 SYDVKM. The V end was cut by 6 bases, the J end by 6 bases, with 16 bases between. The CDR3 DNA reads as TGTGCCAGCAGAAGGGCGAGTGCTCCGGATACGCAGTATTTT. It encodes CASRRASAPDTQYF. The variable domain in full, with the rest retrieved from reference TRBV28 and TRBJ2-3, is DVKVTQSSRYLVKRTGEKVFLECVQDMDHENMFWYRQDPGLGLRLIYFSYDVKMKEKGDIPEGYSVSREKKERFSLILESASTNQTSMYLCASRRASAPDTQYFGPGTRLTVL.

The sample holds a few counts of this clonotype. The chain carries TRBV7-3 and TRBJ1-3, with D unclear. From germline, CDR1 is SGHTA and CDR2 FQGTGA. V lost 3 bases to trimming and J lost 2 bases, with 8 bases between them. CDR3 length: 14 amino acids. The CDR3 is CASSLGGTGNTIYF. The CDR3 bases are TGTGCCAGCAGCTTGGGTGGGACTGGAAACACCATATATTTT. The full variable domain, with the rest looked up from reference TRBV7-3 and TRBJ1-3, is GAGVSQTPSNKVTEKGKYVELRCDPISGHTALYWYRQSLGQGPEFLIYFQGTGAADDSGLPNDRFFAVRPEGSVSTLKIQRTERGDSAVYLCASSLGGTGNTIYFGEGSWLTVV.

The rearrangement uses TRBV6-6 and TRBJ1-2, with D possibly matching TRBD1 (5 bases). V lost 1 base and J 0 bases, leaving 15 bases between the germline ends. Per germline, CDR1 MNHNY and CDR2 SVGAGI (reference sequence). The CDR3 has 17 amino acids. The DNA of the CDR3 is TGTGCCAGCAGTTACTACGGGTTGAGGGGCGCTAACTATGGCTACACCTTC. Translating gives CASSYYGLRGANYGYTF.

This clonotype was counted only a few times. V is TRBV6-6 and J is TRBJ2-2; D is unresolved. Trimming cost V 4 bases and J 6 bases, with 6 bases left between them. CDR3 length equals 12 residues. The germline V gene has CDR1 MNHNY and CDR2 SVGAGI (reference sequence). The CDR3 nucleotides read TGTGCCAGCAGTTGGTATTCCGGGGAGCTGTTTTTT. Translating gives CASSWYSGELFF.

The sample holds many counts of this clonotype. The J gene is TRBJ1-1, the V gene TRBV6-5; the match to TRBD1 covers 8 bases. The CDR3 length is 13 residues. Germline V gene sequence: CDR1 MNHEY, CDR2 SVGAGI. After removal of 6 bases from V and 5 bases from J, the junction contained 5 bases not matched to a gene. In nucleotides, the CDR3 is TGTGCCAGCAGCCGAACAGGGGGGACTGAAGCTTTCTTT. It codes for CASSRTGGTEAFF.

The chain has TRBV4-3 and TRBJ2-7, with D possibly matching TRBD1 (6 bases). The CDR3 spans 17 residues. The germline CDR1 and CDR2 sequences are LGHNA and YSLEER. V shed 2 bases and J shed 0 bases, with 17 bases lying between them. Here the CDR3 DNA reads TGCGCCAGCAGCCAATTACAAGGGGGAAGGAGCTCCTACGAGCAGTACTTC. It translates to CASSQLQGGRSSYEQYF.

At least ten counts were recorded for this clonotype. The CDR3 bases are TGTGCCAGCAGTTTAAACTATGGCTACACCTTC. This encodes CASSLNYGYTF. This chain joins TRBV28 and TRBJ1-2; D is undetermined. Germline loops: CDR1 MDHEN, CDR2 SYDVKM. This CDR3 contains 11 residues. The germline V and J ends were trimmed by 2 bases and 2 bases, with 0 bases remaining between them.

The chain links TRBV6-2 or TRBV6-3 to TRBJ2-7; 7 nucleotides agree with TRBD1. J was trimmed by 3 bases and V by 9 bases; bases with no gene match: 8. The V gene's germline CDR1 is MNHEY and CDR2 SVGEGT. CDR3 length: 13 residues. The CDR3 loop is CASMGQLGYEQYF. CDR3 sequence (DNA): TGTGCCAGTATGGGACAGCTGGGCTACGAGCAGTACTTC.

J is TRBJ2-2 and V is TRBV29-1; tentatively, D is TRBD1 or TRBD2 (5 bases each). V gave up 4 bases and J gave up 9 bases, with 9 bases separating them. The V gene's germline CDR1 is SQVTM and CDR2 ANQGSEA. The CDR3 extends over 11 amino acids. The CDR3 coding sequence is TGCAGCGTTGGTGAGGGGAGGGAGCTGTTTTTT. Translation gives CSVGEGRELFF.

V gene TRBV3-1 combines with J gene TRBJ2-1, with 14 positions matching TRBD2. The CDR3 sequence is 20 residues long. V trimming: 3 bases; J trimming: 2 bases; junction bases outside the gene matches: 12. Germline V gene data show CDR1 as LGHDT and CDR2 as YNNKEL (reference sequence). CDR3 protein: CASSHLTGLAGDGPYNEQFF. CDR3 DNA sequence: TGTGCCAGCAGCCACCTTACGGGACTAGCGGGAGATGGCCCCTACAATGAGCAGTTCTTC.

The rearrangement uses TRBV3-1 and TRBJ2-7; 8 nucleotides line up with TRBD1. Looked up from germline, CDR1 is LGHDT and CDR2 is YNNKEL (reference sequence). The CDR3 has 13 amino acids. The junction had 3 bases not matched to a gene; V was cut back by 2 bases and J by 6 bases. The CDR3 here is CASSQWTGTEQYF. The DNA for the CDR3 is TGTGCCAGCAGCCAATGGACAGGGACCGAGCAGTACTTC.

The chain has TRBV10-3 and TRBJ2-7, with TRBD2 matching over 15 bases. Germline loops: CDR1 ENHRY, CDR2 SYGVKD. CDR3 length: 16 amino acids. V shed 3 bases and J 4 bases; nucleotides not matched to a gene: 4. The CDR3, as DNA: TGTGCCATCAGTGATCCAGGACTAGCGGGGGGGTACGAGCAGTACTTC. It is translated as CAISDPGLAGGYEQYF.

This clonotype was detected a few times. The chain is built from TRBV5-1 and TRBJ1-1, with no clear D. This CDR3 comprises 16 residues. V was pared by 4 bases and J by 3 bases, with 19 bases between. From germline, CDR1 is SGHRS and CDR2 YFSETQ. CDR3 sequence: CASSSTPSGYYTEAFF. For the CDR3, the DNA is TGCGCCAGCAGCAGTACTCCTTCTGGCTATTACACTGAAGCTTTCTTT.

This chain uses TRBV6-2 or TRBV6-3 with TRBJ1-5, with 7 bases identical to TRBD1. From germline, CDR1 is MNHEY and CDR2 SVGEGT. Trimming at V came to 6 bases and at J to 0 bases, leaving 5 bases not matched to a gene. The CDR3 length is 15 residues. The DNA for the CDR3 is TGTGCCAGCAGCCCGACAGGGTTTAGCAATCAGCCCCAGCATTTT. It encodes CASSPTGFSNQPQHF.